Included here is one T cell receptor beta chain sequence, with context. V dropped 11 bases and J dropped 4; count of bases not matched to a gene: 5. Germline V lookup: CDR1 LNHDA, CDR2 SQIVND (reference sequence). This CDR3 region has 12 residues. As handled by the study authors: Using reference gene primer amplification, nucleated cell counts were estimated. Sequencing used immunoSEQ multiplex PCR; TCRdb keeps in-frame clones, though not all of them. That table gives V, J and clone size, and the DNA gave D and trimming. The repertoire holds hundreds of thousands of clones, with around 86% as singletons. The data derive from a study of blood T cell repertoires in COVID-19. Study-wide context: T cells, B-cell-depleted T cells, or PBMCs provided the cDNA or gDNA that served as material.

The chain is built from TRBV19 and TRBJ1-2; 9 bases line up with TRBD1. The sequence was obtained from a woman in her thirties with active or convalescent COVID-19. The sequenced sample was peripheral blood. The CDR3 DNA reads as TGTGCCCTCGGGGACAGGGTCTATGGCTACACCTTC. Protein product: CALGDRVYGYTF.